This passage covers 17 T cell receptor beta chains from one sample sequenced in a study of blood T cell repertoires in COVID-19. TCRdb's table, derived via immunoSEQ multiplex PCR, lists solely in-frame clones and lacks some. The table has hundreds of thousands of clones, roughly 85% seen once. Sequencing was performed on peripheral blood. The receptors shown here come from a woman between 18 and 29 years old with acute or convalescent COVID-19.

This chain uses TRBV4-1 with TRBJ1-1; tentatively, D is TRBD1 (6 bases). There are 15 residues in the CDR3. With 0 bases removed from V and 1 base from J, the gap between germline ends came to 9 bases. Germline CDR1 and CDR2: MGHRA and YSYEKL. The CDR3 here is CASSQDDRSNTEAFF. CDR3 DNA sequence: TGCGCCAGCAGCCAAGATGACAGGTCGAACACTGAAGCTTTCTTT.

This chain uses TRBV19 with TRBJ2-2; no reliable D call. The CDR3 has 12 residues. Trimming stripped 11 bases from V and 4 bases from J, with 11 bases between. The germline V gene has CDR1 LNHDA and CDR2 SQIVND (reference sequence). The CDR3 coding sequence is TGTGCCCTCCAGAGAGGCACCGGGGAGCTGTTTTTT. It encodes CALQRGTGELFF.

This sequence joins TRBV24-1 and TRBJ2-1; 16 nucleotides match TRBD2. Germline V gene lookup returns CDR1 KGHDR and CDR2 SFDVKD. This CDR3 spans 16 amino acids. J lost 13 bases, V lost 0 bases, and 5 bases had no gene match. CDR3 loop: CATSDLGTSGRAIQFF. The CDR3 DNA reads as TGTGCCACCAGTGATTTGGGGACTAGCGGGAGGGCGATTCAGTTCTTC.

The chain joins TRBV5-4 to TRBJ2-5; perhaps TRBD2 as D (7 bases). Germline values: CDR1 SGHNT, CDR2 YYREEE (reference sequence). The CDR3 sequence is 17 residues long. V shed 4 bases and J shed 1 base, with 20 bases lying between them. CDR3 sequence: CASSPGGKGTFQETQYF. In DNA, the CDR3 is TGTGCCAGCAGCCCGGGGGGCAAGGGGACCTTCCAAGAGACCCAGTACTTC. The entire variable domain, with the rest obtained from reference TRBV5-4 and TRBJ2-5, is as follows: ETGVTQSPTHLIKTRGQQVTLRCSSQSGHNTVSWYQQALGQGPQFIFQYYREEENGRGNFPPRFSGLQFPNYSSELNVNALELDDSALYLCASSPGGKGTFQETQYFGPGTRLLVL.

This clone occurred once. The chain employs TRBV28 and TRBJ1-1, with a weak D call TRBD1 (5 bases). The CDR3 is 14 amino acids. V was trimmed by 1 base and J by 3 bases, leaving 9 bases between them. CDR1 is MDHEN and CDR2 is SYDVKM in the germline V gene. The CDR3 protein is CASSLYGGDTEAFF. CDR3 nucleotides: TGTGCCAGCAGTTTATACGGAGGGGACACTGAAGCTTTCTTT.

V is TRBV2 and J is TRBJ1-5; D may be TRBD1 (5 bases). CDR1 is SNHLY and CDR2 is FYNNEI in the germline V gene. The CDR3 extends over 12 amino acids. V lost 8 bases, J lost 9 bases, and 14 bases lay in between. CDR3: CASDSVRRPQHF. The CDR3 DNA reads as TGTGCCAGCGACAGCGTCCGTCGGCCCCAGCATTTT.

The chain combines TRBV5-1 with TRBJ2-1, with TRBD2 matching 10 bases. The junction had 6 bases not matched to a gene; V was cut back by 0 bases and J by 9 bases. The germline CDR1 and CDR2 sequences are SGHRS and YFSETQ. The CDR3 is 15 residues long. CDR3 in DNA: TGCGCCAGCAGCTTGGAGCCTAGCGGGGGCGGTGAGCAGTTCTTC. Protein sequence: CASSLEPSGGGEQFF. Full variable domain (remainder filled in from reference TRBV5-1 and TRBJ2-1): KAGVTQTPRYLIKTRGQQVTLSCSPISGHRSVSWYQQTPGQGLQFLFEYFSETQRNKGNFPGRFSGRQFSNSRSEMNVSTLELGDSALYLCASSLEPSGGGEQFFGPGTRLTVL.

The chain employs TRBV19 and TRBJ2-7; 9 nucleotides agree with TRBD1. CDR3 length: 16 amino acids. The J segment lost 3 bases and the V segment lost 1 base, leaving 7 bases of the junction unmatched. Germline loops: CDR1 LNHDA, CDR2 SQIVND (reference sequence). CDR3 in DNA: TGTGCCAGTAGTATAGGTTCCGGGACAGGGTACTACGAGCAGTACTTC. Its translation is CASSIGSGTGYYEQYF.

This chain uses TRBV2 with TRBJ2-1; D unresolved. V lost 0 bases and J 2 bases, leaving 17 bases between the germline ends. CDR1 SNHLY and CDR2 FYNNEI come from the germline V gene. CDR3 length: 18 amino acids. The CDR3 coding sequence is TGTGCCAGCAGTGAAGCGCTTGGAGAGCACTCACCCTACAATGAGCAGTTCTTC. This gives the protein CASSEALGEHSPYNEQFF.

This clone turned up a few times. The chain combines TRBV10-2 with TRBJ1-1; unclear D gene. Germline V gene data show CDR1 as WSHSY and CDR2 as SAAADI. V was cut by 7 bases and J by 4 bases, with 16 bases left in between. The CDR3 has 14 amino acids. For the CDR3, the DNA is TGCGCCAGCAACTTCGGGTCTGACGGCACTGAAGCTTTCTTT. Its protein is CASNFGSDGTEAFF.

The genes are TRBV5-4 and TRBJ2-1; 8 positions agree with TRBD1. CDR3 length equals 16 residues. V trimming: 0 bases; J trimming: 6 bases; junction bases outside the gene matches: 8. Germline V gene sequence: CDR1 SGHNT, CDR2 YYREEE (reference sequence). The CDR3 DNA follows: TGTGCCAGCAGCTTGGCAGGGGGCCTCAAGGGCAATGAGCAGTTCTTC. Encoded protein: CASSLAGGLKGNEQFF.

This clone has only a few counts. This sequence joins TRBV7-2 and TRBJ2-1, with 9 bases identical to TRBD2. The CDR3 totals 14 residues. Germline V gene sequence: CDR1 SGHTA, CDR2 FQGNSA. V lost 4 bases and J lost 9; bases outside the gene matches: 7. The chain's CDR3 is CASSSYAAGGEQFF. For the CDR3, the DNA is TGTGCCAGCAGCTCATATGCAGCGGGAGGTGAGCAGTTCTTC.

J is TRBJ2-1 and V is TRBV5-1; possibly TRBD2 for D (6 bases). Germline loops: CDR1 SGHRS, CDR2 YFSETQ. This CDR3 comprises 17 residues. V lost 3 bases, J lost 0 bases, and 16 bases lay in between. The CDR3 spells CASSWPHAGSSYNEQFF. DNA for the CDR3: TGCGCCAGCAGCTGGCCCCACGCGGGGAGCTCCTACAATGAGCAGTTCTTC.

This rearrangement joins TRBV12-3 or TRBV12-4 to TRBJ1-1, with D possibly matching TRBD1 (5 bases). CDR3 length: 11 amino acids. V lost 3 bases, J lost 7 bases, and 6 bases lay in between. The CDR3 DNA reads as TGTGCCAGCAGTTTGACAGATGAAGCTTTCTTT. This encodes CASSLTDEAFF.

V usage is TRBV3-1 (or the pseudogene TRBV3-2) and J usage is TRBJ2-5, with D hard to call. This CDR3 is 16 amino acids long. Germline assignment: CDR1 LGHDT and CDR2 YNNKEL (reference sequence). Trimming cost V 1 base and J 2 bases, with 14 bases left between them. In DNA, the CDR3 is TGTGCCAGCAGCCAAGTCTCTTACAGCCCACAAGAGACCCAGTACTTC. Its protein is CASSQVSYSPQETQYF.

This clone was counted only a few times. This chain joins TRBV5-1 and TRBJ1-1, with TRBD1 matching 9 bases. Germline loops: CDR1 SGHRS, CDR2 YFSETQ. Germline trimming cut 4 bases from V and 0 bases from J; bases unmatched to any gene: 1. CDR3 length: 14 residues. CDR3 coding DNA: TGCGCCAGCAGCCGACAGGGGGTGAACACTGAAGCTTTCTTT. Amino acid sequence: CASSRQGVNTEAFF. Combining the CDR3 with reference TRBV5-1 and TRBJ1-1 gives the whole variable domain KAGVTQTPRYLIKTRGQQVTLSCSPISGHRSVSWYQQTPGQGLQFLFEYFSETQRNKGNFPGRFSGRQFSNSRSEMNVSTLELGDSALYLCASSRQGVNTEAFFGQGTRLTVV.

The chain employs TRBV28 and TRBJ1-5, with 9 nucleotides matching TRBD1. The CDR3 has 12 amino acids. Germline V CDR1 and CDR2: MDHEN, SYDVKM. Trimming at V came to 7 bases and at J to 6 bases, leaving 1 base not matched to a gene. In DNA, the CDR3 is TGTGCCAGCAACAGGGGGCGTCAGCCCCAGCATTTT. This codes for CASNRGRQPQHF.